Below, 9 T cell receptor beta chains from the same sample are listed, as sequenced in a study of shared clonotypes between healthy human individuals. Sequencing used immunoSEQ multiplex PCR; TCRdb keeps in-frame clones, though not all of them. Among approximately 470,000 clones listed, around four fifths were seen once. Sequencing was carried out using PBMCs. All receptors derive from a woman aged 40 to 49 in good health. Some clones in this sample may be carry-over from other donors' samples.

This chain uses TRBV7-3 with TRBJ2-3; 10 bases agree with TRBD2. The CDR3 sequence is 17 residues long. Losses at the gene ends were 1 base for V and 5 bases for J; bases not matched to a gene: 9. Germline V gene data show CDR1 as SGHTA and CDR2 as FQGTGA. The chain's CDR3 is CASSLNSPSGSGDTQYF. The CDR3 nucleotides are TGTGCCAGCAGCTTAAATTCTCCTAGCGGGAGTGGAGATACGCAGTATTTT. Combining the CDR3 with reference TRBV7-3 and TRBJ2-3 gives the whole variable domain GAGVSQTPSNKVTEKGKYVELRCDPISGHTALYWYRQSLGQGPEFLIYFQGTGAADDSGLPNDRFFAVRPEGSVSTLKIQRTERGDSAVYLCASSLNSPSGSGDTQYFGPGTRLTVL.

This chain connects TRBV2 to TRBJ2-6; D gene unclear. Germline assignment: CDR1 SNHLY and CDR2 FYNNEI. The V and J ends lost 2 bases and 2 bases respectively, with 4 bases between them. The CDR3 covers 14 residues. CDR3 in DNA: TGTGCCAGCAGTGAACTTGCTGGGGCCAACGTCCTGACTTTC. Amino acid sequence: CASSELAGANVLTF. The full variable domain, completed using reference TRBV2 and TRBJ2-6, is EPEVTQTPSHQVTQMGQEVILRCVPISNHLYFYWYRQILGQKVEFLVSFYNNEISEKSEIFDDQFSVERPDGSNFTLKIRSTKLEDSAMYFCASSELAGANVLTFGAGSRLTVL.

V gene TRBV6-4 combines with J gene TRBJ2-3; D remains unclear. The CDR3 spans 15 residues. V shed 2 bases and J shed 4 bases, with 13 bases lying between them. Germline CDR1 MRHNA, CDR2 SNTAGT. CDR3 in DNA: TGTGCCAGCAGTGACACGGCAGGAACGGCAGATACGCAGTATTTT. Its protein product is CASSDTAGTADTQYF.

The chain couples TRBV18 to TRBJ1-5; a weak D match, TRBD1 (5 bases). Germline V gives CDR1 KGHSH, CDR2 LQKENI. V lost 2 bases to trimming and J lost 9 bases, with 14 bases between them. The CDR3 loop spans 14 amino acids. CDR3 sequence (DNA): TGTGCCAGCTCACCAAGGCGAGGGGAAGGGCCCCAGCATTTT. Encoded protein: CASSPRRGEGPQHF.

This clone showed up just once. A much larger clone lies one base from this, so it may be a read error. At the DNA level, this CDR3 is encoded by other sequences in the same sample as well. The chain uses TRBV30 and TRBJ2-5; D uncertain. Germline CDR1 and CDR2: GTSNPN and SVGIG (reference sequence). The CDR3 contains 11 residues. The CDR3 bases are TGCGCCTGGAGTCTTGGAGAGACCCAGTACTTC. Its translation is CAWSLGETQYF.

V is TRBV7-3 and J is TRBJ2-1; the match to TRBD2 covers 12 bases. Germline V gives CDR1 SGHTA, CDR2 FQGTGA. The junction had 6 bases not matched to a gene; V was cut back by 5 bases and J by 7 bases. The CDR3 runs 15 residues. The CDR3 sequence: CASSRPGLAGNEQFF. The CDR3 DNA reads TGTGCCAGCAGCCGCCCTGGACTAGCGGGGAATGAGCAGTTCTTC. The whole variable domain, filled in from reference TRBV7-3 and TRBJ2-1, reads GAGVSQTPSNKVTEKGKYVELRCDPISGHTALYWYRQSLGQGPEFLIYFQGTGAADDSGLPNDRFFAVRPEGSVSTLKIQRTERGDSAVYLCASSRPGLAGNEQFFGPGTRLTVL.

This sequence joins TRBV19 and TRBJ2-3; tentatively, D is TRBD2 (6 bases). The CDR3 is 16 amino acids. Germline V gene lookup returns CDR1 LNHDA and CDR2 SQIVND (reference sequence). The germline V and J ends were trimmed by 10 bases and 3 bases, with 23 bases remaining between them. CDR3 DNA: TGTGCCACCGGCCTAGGGACTTCCTCAAAGACAGATACGCAGTATTTT. It translates to CATGLGTSSKTDTQYF.

The V and J genes are TRBV6-5 and TRBJ2-7, with TRBD2 identical over 12 bases. This CDR3 region has 15 residues. Germline lookup yields CDR1 MNHEY and CDR2 SVGAGI. V trimming: 6 bases; J trimming: 0 bases; junction bases outside the gene matches: 3. The CDR3 reads CASRRTSGDSYEQYF. CDR3 nucleotide sequence: TGTGCCAGCAGGCGGACTAGCGGGGACTCCTACGAGCAGTACTTC.

On this clone itself: Relative to the germline gene, one junction end is altered; a read error may explain this. The chain is built from TRBV4-1 and TRBJ1-5; no reliable D call. Germline V gene data show CDR1 as MGHRA and CDR2 as YSYEKL. CDR3 length: 13 residues. CDR3 bases: TGCGCCAGCAACCAACCGGACCAAGGGCCCCAGCATTTT. Its translation: CASNQPDQGPQHF.